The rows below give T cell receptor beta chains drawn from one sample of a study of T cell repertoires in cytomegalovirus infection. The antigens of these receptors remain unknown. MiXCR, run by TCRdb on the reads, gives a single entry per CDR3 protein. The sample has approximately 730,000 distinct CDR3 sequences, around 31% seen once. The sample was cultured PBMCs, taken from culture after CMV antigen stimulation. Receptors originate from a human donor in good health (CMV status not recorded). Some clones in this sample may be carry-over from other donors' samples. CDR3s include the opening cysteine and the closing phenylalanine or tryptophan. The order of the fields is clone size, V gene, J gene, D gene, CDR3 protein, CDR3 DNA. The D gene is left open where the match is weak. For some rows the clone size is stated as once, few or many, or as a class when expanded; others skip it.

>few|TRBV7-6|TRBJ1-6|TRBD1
CASSPDRGGPSYNSPLHF
TGTGCCAGCAGCCCTGACAGGGGAGGCCCATCCTATAATTCACCCCTCCACTTT
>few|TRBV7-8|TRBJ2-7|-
CASRHDSYEQYF
TGTGCCAGCAGACACGACTCCTACGAGCAGTACTTC
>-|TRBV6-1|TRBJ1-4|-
CASSIDPTTNEKLFF
TGTGCCAGCAGCATAGATCCGACAACTAATGAAAAACTGTTTTTT
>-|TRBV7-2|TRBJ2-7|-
CASSQRQSSYEQYF
TGTGCCAGCAGCCAGAGACAGAGCTCCTACGAGCAGTACTTC
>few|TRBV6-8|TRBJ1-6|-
CASRATSSYNSPLHF
TGTGCCAGCAGGGCGACCAGCTCCTATAATTCACCCCTCCACTTT
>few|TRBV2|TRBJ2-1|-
CASTGLVYNEQFF
TGTGCCAGCACGGGGCTCGTCTACAATGAGCAGTTCTTC
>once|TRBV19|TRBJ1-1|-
CASRRVTDWDTEAFF
TGTGCCAGTAGGAGGGTAACAGATTGGGACACTGAAGCTTTCTTT
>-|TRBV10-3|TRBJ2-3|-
CAISESTLWGETDTQYF
TGTGCCATCAGTGAGAGTACTCTCTGGGGAGAAACAGATACGCAGTATTTT
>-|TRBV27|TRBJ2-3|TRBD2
CASQRGGTDTQYF
TGTGCCAGCCAGCGGGGGGGCACAGATACGCAGTATTTT
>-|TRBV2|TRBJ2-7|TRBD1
CASSATGTGAYEQYF
TGTGCCAGCAGTGCAACCGGGACAGGGGCCTACGAGCAGTACTTC
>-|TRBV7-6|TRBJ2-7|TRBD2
CASSLGAGSGRADSSYEQYF
TGTGCCAGCAGCTTAGGGGCCGGTAGCGGGAGGGCCGACAGCTCCTACGAGCAGTACTTC
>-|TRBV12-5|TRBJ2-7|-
CASGLVNQRRSPYEQYF
TGTGCTAGTGGTTTGGTTAATCAGCGGAGGTCACCTTACGAGCAGTACTTC
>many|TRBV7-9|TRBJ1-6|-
CASSSGSSYNSPLHF
TGTGCCAGCTCCAGCGGGAGCTCCTATAATTCACCCCTCCACTTT
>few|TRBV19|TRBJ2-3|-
CASRDTTADTQYF
TGTGCCAGTCGGGACACAACAGCAGATACGCAGTATTTT
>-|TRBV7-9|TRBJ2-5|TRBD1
CASSLAGSRRDSQETQYF
TGTGCCAGCAGCTTAGCCGGATCTCGTAGGGACAGTCAAGAGACCCAGTACTTC
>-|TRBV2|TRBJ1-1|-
CASSEWVANTEAFF
TGTGCCAGCAGTGAATGGGTTGCGAACACTGAAGCTTTCTTT
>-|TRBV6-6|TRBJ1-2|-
CASSNEVGRDGYTF
TGTGCCAGCAGCAATGAAGTCGGCAGGGACGGCTACACCTTC
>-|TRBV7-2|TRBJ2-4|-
CASSSDWQNIQYF
TGTGCCAGCAGTTCCGACTGGCAAAACATTCAGTACTTC
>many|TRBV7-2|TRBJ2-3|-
CASSLVGFGRNPTQYF
TGTGCCAGCAGCTTAGTAGGTTTCGGCCGCAATCCTACGCAGTATTTT
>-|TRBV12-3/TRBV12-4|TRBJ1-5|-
CASSLAGTFQPQHF
TGTGCCAGCAGTTTAGCGGGGACCTTTCAGCCCCAGCATTTT
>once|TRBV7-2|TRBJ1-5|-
CASSLGRSGQPQHF
TGTGCCAGCAGCTTGGGCCGCTCGGGTCAGCCCCAGCATTTT